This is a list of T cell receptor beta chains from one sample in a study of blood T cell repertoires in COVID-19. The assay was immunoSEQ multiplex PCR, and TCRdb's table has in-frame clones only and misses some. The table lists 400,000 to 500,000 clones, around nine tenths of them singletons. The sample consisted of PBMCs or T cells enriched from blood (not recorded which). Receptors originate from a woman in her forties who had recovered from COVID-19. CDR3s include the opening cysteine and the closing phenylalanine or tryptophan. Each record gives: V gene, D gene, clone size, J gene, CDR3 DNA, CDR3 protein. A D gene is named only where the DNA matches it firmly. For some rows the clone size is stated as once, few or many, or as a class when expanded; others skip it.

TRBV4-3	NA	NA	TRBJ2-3	TGCGCCAGCAGCCTCGCCTACCTAGGCACAGATACGCAGTATTTT	CASSLAYLGTDTQYF
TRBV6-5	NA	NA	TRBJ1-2	TGTGCCAGCAGTTTCGTACAGGGTGACGGCTACACCTTC	CASSFVQGDGYTF
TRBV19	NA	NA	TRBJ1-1	TGTGCCAGTAGCCCAGGAGGAGGGACCCCTGAAGCTTTCTTT	CASSPGGGTPEAFF
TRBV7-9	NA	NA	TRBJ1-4	TGTGCCAGCAGCCCCCAGGGGACGCCTAATGAAAAACTGTTTTTT	CASSPQGTPNEKLFF
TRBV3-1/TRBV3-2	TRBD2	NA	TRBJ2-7	TGTGCCAGCAGCCTCATAGCGGGAGGGCCTCACGAGCAGTACTTC	CASSLIAGGPHEQYF
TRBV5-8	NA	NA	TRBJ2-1	TGTGCCAGCAGCTCCAAGAGAGGTAGCTACAATGAGCAGTTCTTC	CASSSKRGSYNEQFF
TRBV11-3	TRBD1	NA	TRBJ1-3	TGTGCCAGCAGCCCTGGACAGGGGGCTCATCGTAGACCTGGAAACACCATATATTTT	CASSPGQGAHRRPGNTIYF
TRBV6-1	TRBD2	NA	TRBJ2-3	TGTGCCAGCAGTGACTATCTAGCGGGAGCGACAGATACGCAGTATTTT	CASSDYLAGATDTQYF
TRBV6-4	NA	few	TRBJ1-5	TGTGCCAGCAGTGGGGGGCCGGGGCAGCCCCAGCATTTT	CASSGGPGQPQHF
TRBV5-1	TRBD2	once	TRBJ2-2	TGCGCCAGCAGTTTATTGACTAGCGGGGGGAGCACCGGGGAGCTGTTTTTT	CASSLLTSGGSTGELFF
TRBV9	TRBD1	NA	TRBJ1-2	TGTGCCAGCAGCGTAGGGGGACAGGGCATGAGATATGGCTACACCTTC	CASSVGGQGMRYGYTF
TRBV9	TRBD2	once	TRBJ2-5	TGTGCCAGCAGCGAGGGAGGGACGGGGGAGACCCAGTACTTC	CASSEGGTGETQYF
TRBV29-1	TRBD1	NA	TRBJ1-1	TGCAGCGTCTGGGACAGGGGTCTGTCTGAAGCTTTCTTT	CSVWDRGLSEAFF
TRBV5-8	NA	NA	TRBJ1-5	TGTGCCAGCAGCCCCCTTTGGGGGGAGGGTCAGCCCCAGCATTTT	CASSPLWGEGQPQHF
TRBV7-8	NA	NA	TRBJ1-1	TGTGCCAGCAGCTTAAACAGGTGGGCCACTGAAGCTTTCTTT	CASSLNRWATEAFF
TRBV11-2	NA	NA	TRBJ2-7	TGTGCCAGCAGTATTAGCGGACCCTACGAGCAGTACTTC	CASSISGPYEQYF
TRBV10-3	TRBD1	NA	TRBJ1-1	TGTGCCATCAGTGTCCAGGGGGTGGGCACTGAAGCTTTCTTT	CAISVQGVGTEAFF
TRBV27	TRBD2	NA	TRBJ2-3	TGTGCCAGCAGTTTAGGGTACCGGGCGGGAGTAGGTAAAGATACGCAGTATTTT	CASSLGYRAGVGKDTQYF
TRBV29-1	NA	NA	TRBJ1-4	TGCAGCGTGGGGAGGTGGGGTGAAAAACTGTTTTTT	CSVGRWGEKLFF
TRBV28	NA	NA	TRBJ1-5	TGTGCCAGCAGTTTTTTCAGTGAATATCAGCCCCAGCATTTT	CASSFFSEYQPQHF
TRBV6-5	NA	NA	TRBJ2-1	TGTGCCAGCAGTTACTCCCGCTTCAGGGTACCCAATGAGCAGTTCTTC	CASSYSRFRVPNEQFF
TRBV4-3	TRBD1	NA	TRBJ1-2	TGCGCCAGCAGCCAAGATCTCACCGGGACAGGGGGCGCAGGGGGCTACACCTTC	CASSQDLTGTGGAGGYTF
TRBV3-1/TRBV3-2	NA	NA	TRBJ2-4	TGTGCCAGCAGCCACACAGAAGAGAAGAAAAACATTCAGTACTTC	CASSHTEEKKNIQYF
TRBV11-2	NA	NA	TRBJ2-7	TGTGCCAGCAGCCTCCCCGGGGGGCCTTTTTACGAGCAGTACTTC	CASSLPGGPFYEQYF
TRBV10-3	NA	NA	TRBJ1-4	TGTGCCATCAGTGAGTTGTTAGGGGATCCAGCTAATGAAAAACTGTTTTTT	CAISELLGDPANEKLFF
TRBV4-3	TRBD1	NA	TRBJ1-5	TGCGCCAGCAGCCAGGCAGGGGGCGCGGGTCAGCCCCAGCATTTT	CASSQAGGAGQPQHF
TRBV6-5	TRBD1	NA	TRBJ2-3	TGTGCCAGCAGTTACAGACAGGGGCTGGATACGCAGTATTTT	CASSYRQGLDTQYF
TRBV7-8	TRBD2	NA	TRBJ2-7	TGTGCCAGCAGCTCCGGGTATCTAGCGGGAGGATCCATCTACGAGCAGTACTTC	CASSSGYLAGGSIYEQYF
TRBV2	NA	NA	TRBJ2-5	TGTGCCAGCAGTGGAATGAGCGGTGAGACCCAGTACTTC	CASSGMSGETQYF
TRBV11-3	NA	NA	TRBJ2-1	TGTGCCAGCAGCTTACTAGGTGGCAATGAGCAGTTCTTC	CASSLLGGNEQFF
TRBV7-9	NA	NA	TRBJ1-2	TGTGCCAGCAGCCTATCAGGGGCAGAACGGAACTATGGCTACACCTTC	CASSLSGAERNYGYTF
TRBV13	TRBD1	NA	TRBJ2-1	TGTGCCAGCAGCTTAGACGGACAGGGATACTACAATGAGCAGTTCTTC	CASSLDGQGYYNEQFF
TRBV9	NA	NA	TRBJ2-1	TGTGCCAGCAGCGCCGAGGGGGACGCCTACAATGAGCAGTTCTTC	CASSAEGDAYNEQFF
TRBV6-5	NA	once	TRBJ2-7	TGTGCCAGCAGCTCACATGGTAGCGGAACCTACGAGCAGTACTTC	CASSSHGSGTYEQYF
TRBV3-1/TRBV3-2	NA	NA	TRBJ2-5	TGTGCCAGCAGCCAAGAACCGGTGAAGACCCAGTACTTC	CASSQEPVKTQYF